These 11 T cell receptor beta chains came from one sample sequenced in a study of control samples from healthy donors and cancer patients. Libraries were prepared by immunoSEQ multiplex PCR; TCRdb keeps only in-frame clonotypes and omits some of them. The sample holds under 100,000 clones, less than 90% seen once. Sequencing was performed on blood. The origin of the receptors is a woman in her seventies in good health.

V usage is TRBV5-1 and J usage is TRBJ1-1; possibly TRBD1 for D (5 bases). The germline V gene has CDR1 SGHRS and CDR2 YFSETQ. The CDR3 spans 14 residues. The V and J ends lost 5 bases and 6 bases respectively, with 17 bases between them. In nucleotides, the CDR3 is TGCGCCAGCAGATATGGGACCGACGTCGCTGAAGCTTTCTTT. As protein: CASRYGTDVAEAFF.

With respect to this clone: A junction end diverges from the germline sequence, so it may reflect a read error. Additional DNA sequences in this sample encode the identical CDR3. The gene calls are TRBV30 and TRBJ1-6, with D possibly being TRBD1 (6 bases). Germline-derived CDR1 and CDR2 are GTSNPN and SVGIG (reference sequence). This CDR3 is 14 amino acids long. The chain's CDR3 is CAWSVLQGRSPLHF. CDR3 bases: TGTGCCTGGAGTGTACTACAGGGACGTTCACCTCTCCACTTT.

Written as DNA, the CDR3 is TGTGCCAGCAGTGAAGCGGGAGTTGAGCAGTTCTTC. It yields the protein CASSEAGVEQFF. The chain uses TRBV2 and TRBJ2-1; D perhaps matches TRBD2 (5 bases). This CDR3 is built from 12 residues. The germline V gene has CDR1 SNHLY and CDR2 FYNNEI. The ends were cut back, 0 bases at V and 9 bases at J, with 6 bases in the middle. Variable domain in full (rest from reference TRBV2 and TRBJ2-1): EPEVTQTPSHQVTQMGQEVILRCVPISNHLYFYWYRQILGQKVEFLVSFYNNEISEKSEIFDDQFSVERPDGSNFTLKIRSTKLEDSAMYFCASSEAGVEQFFGPGTRLTVL.

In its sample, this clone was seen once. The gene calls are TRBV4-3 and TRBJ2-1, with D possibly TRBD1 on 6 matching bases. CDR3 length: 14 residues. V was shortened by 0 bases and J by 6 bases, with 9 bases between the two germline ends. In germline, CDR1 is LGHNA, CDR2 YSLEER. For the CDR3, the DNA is TGCGCCAGCAGCCAAGAGATACAGGGCAATGAGCAGTTCTTC. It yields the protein CASSQEIQGNEQFF.

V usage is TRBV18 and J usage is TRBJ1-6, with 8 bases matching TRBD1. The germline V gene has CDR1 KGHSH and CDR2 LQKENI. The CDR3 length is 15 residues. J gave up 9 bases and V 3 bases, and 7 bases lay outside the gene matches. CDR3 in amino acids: CASSPQGAVGSPLHF. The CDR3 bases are TGTGCCAGCTCACCGCAGGGGGCAGTTGGTTCACCCCTCCACTTT.

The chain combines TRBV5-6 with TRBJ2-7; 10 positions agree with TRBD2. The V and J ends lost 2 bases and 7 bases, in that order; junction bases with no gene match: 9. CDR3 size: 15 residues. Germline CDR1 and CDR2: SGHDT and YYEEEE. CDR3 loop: CASSFNPSGSTEQYF. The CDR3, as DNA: TGTGCCAGCAGCTTTAACCCTAGCGGGAGTACAGAGCAGTACTTC.

The CDR3 DNA reads as TGTGCCAGCGCCCTAGCGGGGAAGGCAGATACGCAGTATTTT. Protein: CASALAGKADTQYF. The rearrangement uses TRBV19 and TRBJ2-3, with 9 bases fitting TRBD2. Trimming took 9 bases from V and 4 from J; bases not matched to a gene: 8. Germline V CDR1 and CDR2: LNHDA, SQIVND (reference sequence). This CDR3 spans 14 amino acids.

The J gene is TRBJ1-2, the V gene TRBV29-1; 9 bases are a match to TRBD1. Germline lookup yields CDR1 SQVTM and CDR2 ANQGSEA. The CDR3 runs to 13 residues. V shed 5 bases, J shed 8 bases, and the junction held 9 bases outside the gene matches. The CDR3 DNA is TGCAGCGTTACTGTTGGACAGGGGCGAGGCTACACCTTC. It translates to CSVTVGQGRGYTF.

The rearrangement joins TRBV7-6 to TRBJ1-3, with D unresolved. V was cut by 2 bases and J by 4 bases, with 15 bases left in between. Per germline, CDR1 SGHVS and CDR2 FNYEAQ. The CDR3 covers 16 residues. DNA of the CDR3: TGTGCCAGCAGCTTAAGCACAGTCACTCCGGGAAACACCATATATTTT. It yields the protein CASSLSTVTPGNTIYF.

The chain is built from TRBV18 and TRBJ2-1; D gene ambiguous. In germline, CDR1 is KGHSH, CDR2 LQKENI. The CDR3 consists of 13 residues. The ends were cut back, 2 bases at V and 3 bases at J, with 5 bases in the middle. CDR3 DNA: TGTGCCAGCTCACCAAACGTCTACAATGAGCAGTTCTTC. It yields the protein CASSPNVYNEQFF.

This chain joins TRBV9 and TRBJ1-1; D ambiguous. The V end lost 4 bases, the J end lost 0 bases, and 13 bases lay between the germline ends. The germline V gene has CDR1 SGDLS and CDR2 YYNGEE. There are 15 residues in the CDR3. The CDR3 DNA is TGTGCCAGCAGCTCAGCGACAAAACTGAACACTGAAGCTTTCTTT. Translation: CASSSATKLNTEAFF.